This T cell receptor beta chain was sequenced in a study of blood T cells in healthy people across ages. Regarding this clonotype: Its specificity is unknown.

CDR1 and CDR2 from the germline V gene are SGHTA and FQGNSA. V lost 6 bases and J lost 7; bases outside the gene matches: 11. The CDR3 is 15 amino acids. Study-wide results and caveats: Long-lived donors carried more naive CD4+ cells and greater diversity than aged donors.

A second roughly 6 to 12 cycle PCR used barcoded and J-beta primers. TCRdb re-derived calls from the 5' RACE reads in MiXCR, one entry per CDR3 protein. The sample holds over a million distinct CDR3 sequences, roughly 60% seen once. The draw of peripheral blood yielded ten milliliters from each donor. The sequence was obtained from a man between 18 and 29 years old in good health. The chain is built from TRBV7-2 and TRBJ1-5; TRBD1 matches at 8 bases. The material sequenced was blood. CDR3 sequence: CASSTTGEVEQPQHF. The CDR3 region has the DNA TGTGCCAGCAGTACGACAGGGGAAGTGGAACAGCCCCAGCATTTT.